This is a list of T cell receptor beta chains from one sample in a study of blood T cell repertoires in COVID-19. TCRdb keeps only in-frame clones here, not all; method: immunoSEQ multiplex PCR. The sample shows over 120,000 clones, approximately 83% of them seen only once. The sequenced sample was peripheral blood. Receptors originate from a woman aged 60-70 years with acute or convalescent COVID-19. The CDR3 runs from the conserved cysteine through the conserved F or W. A D gene is named only where the DNA matches it firmly. Rows may omit the clone size; those that give it use once, few, many or a size class.

TRBV5-1	.	TRBJ2-5	.	CASSLDPGTAAGETQYF	TGCGCCAGCAGCTTGGATCCCGGGACTGCCGCTGGGGAGACCCAGTACTTC
TRBV6-6	TRBD1	TRBJ1-4	.	CASSYPGQGNEKLFF	TGTGCCAGCAGTTACCCGGGACAGGGGAATGAAAAACTGTTTTTT
TRBV5-4	.	TRBJ1-1	.	CASSLVGGGAGNTEAFF	TGTGCCAGCAGCTTGGTAGGCGGGGGGGCCGGCAACACTGAAGCTTTCTTT
TRBV7-8	TRBD1	TRBJ1-2	.	CASSYRDRGLGYGYTF	TGTGCCAGCAGTTACCGGGACAGGGGGCTTGGGTATGGCTACACCTTC
TRBV5-4	.	TRBJ2-7	.	CASSQDIYEQYF	TGTGCCAGCAGCCAGGACATCTACGAGCAGTACTTC
TRBV10-3	.	TRBJ1-1	.	CVIRVDRLNTEAFF	TGTGTCATCAGAGTCGACAGGTTGAACACTGAAGCTTTCTTT
TRBV28	.	TRBJ1-5	.	CASSLFWAGQSNQPQHF	TGTGCCAGCAGTTTATTCTGGGCAGGGCAAAGCAATCAGCCCCAGCATTTT
TRBV28	.	TRBJ2-3	.	CASTLARRVNTDTQYF	TGTGCCAGCACCCTAGCTAGGAGGGTGAACACAGATACGCAGTATTTT
TRBV7-3	.	TRBJ2-5	.	CASSPTSGRQETQYF	TGTGCCAGCAGCCCTACGTCTGGGCGACAAGAGACCCAGTACTTC
TRBV6-6	.	TRBJ1-2	.	CASSLDSFNYGYTF	TGTGCCAGCAGCTTGGACAGTTTTAACTATGGCTACACCTTC
TRBV13	TRBD1	TRBJ1-2	.	CASSNAGTGSMYYGYTF	TGTGCCAGCAGCAATGCCGGGACAGGGAGTATGTACTATGGCTACACCTTC
TRBV3-1/TRBV3-2	.	TRBJ1-3	.	CASSREGRKGNTIYF	TGTGCCAGCAGCCGGGAGGGACGGAAAGGAAACACCATATATTTT
TRBV27	TRBD1	TRBJ1-1	.	CASSLTTGWRTEAFF	TGTGCCAGCAGTTTAACGACAGGGTGGAGGACTGAAGCTTTCTTT
TRBV7-6	TRBD2	TRBJ2-5	.	CASSLDTSGRAWETQYF	TGTGCCAGCAGCTTAGACACTAGCGGGAGGGCCTGGGAGACCCAGTACTTC
TRBV9	TRBD2	TRBJ2-1	.	CASSGAVAGYNEQFF	TGTGCCAGCAGCGGCGCGGTAGCGGGGTACAATGAGCAGTTCTTC
TRBV19	.	TRBJ1-2	.	CASSPQSRSGSNYGYTF	TGTGCCAGTAGTCCTCAAAGCCGCAGCGGATCTAACTATGGCTACACCTTC
TRBV23-1	.	TRBJ2-7	.	CASSPTPQTPYSYEQYF	TGCGCCAGCAGCCCCACCCCCCAGACACCTTACTCCTACGAGCAGTACTTC
TRBV19	.	TRBJ2-1	.	CASSDPGGSYNEQFF	TGTGCCAGTAGTGACCCCGGCGGCTCCTACAATGAGCAGTTCTTC
TRBV28	TRBD1	TRBJ1-2	.	CASRPGQGPNYGYTF	TGTGCCAGCAGACCCGGACAGGGACCTAACTATGGCTACACCTTC
TRBV2	.	TRBJ1-1	.	CASSEGRGSWTEAFF	TGTGCCAGCAGTGAAGGCAGGGGATCTTGGACTGAAGCTTTCTTT
TRBV2	.	TRBJ1-2	.	CASSSRTALYGYTF	TGTGCCAGCAGTTCCCGGACAGCCCTCTATGGCTACACCTTC
TRBV2	.	TRBJ2-7	.	CASSGTRGRDEQYF	TGTGCCAGCAGTGGGACCAGGGGAAGAGACGAGCAGTACTTC
TRBV10-2	.	TRBJ1-5	.	CASSDMMNQPQHF	TGCGCCAGCAGCGACATGATGAATCAGCCCCAGCATTTT
TRBV5-1	TRBD1	TRBJ1-5	.	CASSLDRGGPQHF	TGCGCCAGCAGCTTGGACAGGGGGGGGCCCCAGCATTTT
TRBV28	TRBD1	TRBJ2-7	.	CASSLPGQGGYEQYF	TGTGCCAGCAGTTTACCGGGACAGGGCGGCTACGAGCAGTACTTC
TRBV4-3	.	TRBJ2-2	.	CASSQRGNTGELFF	TGCGCCAGCAGCCAACGGGGTAACACCGGGGAGCTGTTTTTT
TRBV12-3/TRBV12-4	.	TRBJ2-4	.	CASSLARKNIQYF	TGTGCCAGCAGTCTCGCCAGGAAAAACATTCAGTACTTC
TRBV28	.	TRBJ2-7	.	CASSSSGYYEQYF	TGTGCCAGCAGTTCGTCGGGGTACTACGAGCAGTACTTC
TRBV18	.	TRBJ1-1	.	CASSQGGNTEAFF	TGTGCCAGCTCACAGGGAGGGAACACTGAAGCTTTCTTT
TRBV12-3/TRBV12-4	TRBD1	TRBJ1-1	.	CASSGQVNTEAFF	TGTGCCAGCAGTGGACAGGTGAACACTGAAGCTTTCTTT
TRBV25-1	TRBD1	TRBJ2-7	.	CASSVYTGARYEQYF	TGTGCCAGCAGTGTATATACAGGGGCACGCTACGAGCAGTACTTC
TRBV23-1	.	TRBJ2-6	.	CASSQSAAGSGANVLTF	TGCGCCAGCAGTCAATCGGCTGCGGGGTCTGGGGCCAACGTCCTGACTTTC
TRBV23-1	.	TRBJ1-2	.	CASSLRAGNGYTF	TGCGCCAGCAGTCTAAGGGCGGGTAATGGCTACACCTTC
TRBV9	TRBD1	TRBJ1-6	many	CASSDSGGRLNSPLHF	TGTGCCAGCAGCGACTCAGGGGGCCGTCTTAATTCACCCCTCCACTTT
TRBV18	.	TRBJ1-1	.	CASSPQSFGGLANTEAFF	TGTGCCAGCTCACCACAATCGTTTGGGGGACTTGCGAACACTGAAGCTTTCTTT
TRBV15	TRBD1	TRBJ1-1	.	CATSPMGTGGYTEAFF	TGTGCCACCAGCCCGATGGGCACAGGGGGCTACACTGAAGCTTTCTTT
TRBV5-1	TRBD1	TRBJ2-5	.	CASSQTGVETQYF	TGCGCCAGCAGCCAGACAGGGGTAGAGACCCAGTACTTC
TRBV27	.	TRBJ1-2	.	CAKYRNPGDYGYTF	TGTGCCAAATACCGAAACCCAGGGGACTATGGCTACACCTTC
TRBV28	.	TRBJ2-7	.	CASSPTTNEQYF	TGTGCCAGCAGCCCGACTACCAACGAGCAGTACTTC
TRBV3-1/TRBV3-2	.	TRBJ2-1	.	CASSQFLSSYNEQFF	TGTGCCAGCAGCCAATTTCTTAGCTCCTACAATGAGCAGTTCTTC
TRBV7-6	TRBD1	TRBJ2-3	.	CASSRTTGTGDLIADTQYF	TGTGCCAGCAGCCGAACGACCGGGACAGGGGATTTGATTGCAGATACGCAGTATTTT
TRBV11-3	.	TRBJ2-3	.	CASSLMGGTDTQYF	TGTGCCAGCAGCTTGATGGGAGGAACAGATACGCAGTATTTT
TRBV7-9	TRBD2	TRBJ2-3	few	CASISAGDTDTQYF	TGTGCCAGCATCTCTGCGGGAGACACAGATACGCAGTATTTT
TRBV15	TRBD1	TRBJ1-1	.	CATRTGKTEAFF	TGTGCCACCAGGACAGGGAAGACTGAAGCTTTCTTT
TRBV24-1	.	TRBJ2-7	.	CATSSGTLYEQYF	TGTGCCACCAGTTCCGGGACACTCTACGAGCAGTACTTC
TRBV21-1	.	TRBJ2-7	.	CASSSAGLAGEWEYF	TGTGCCAGCAGCTCCGCGGGGCTAGCGGGAGAATGGGAGTACTTC
TRBV6-6	TRBD2	TRBJ2-5	.	CASSYRTSGTQETQYF	TGTGCCAGCAGTTACCGGACTAGCGGGACCCAAGAGACCCAGTACTTC
TRBV7-9	.	TRBJ2-1	.	CASSRSEKDEQFF	TGTGCCAGCAGCCGTAGCGAAAAGGATGAGCAGTTCTTC
TRBV9	.	TRBJ2-1	once	CASDPLGDTYNEQFF	TGTGCCAGCGACCCACTAGGGGACACCTACAATGAGCAGTTCTTC
TRBV7-2	TRBD2	TRBJ2-1	.	CASSPNSGRPYNEQFF	TGTGCCAGCAGCCCCAATAGCGGGAGGCCCTACAATGAGCAGTTCTTC
TRBV9	TRBD2	TRBJ2-3	.	CASSGTSGRGQHTQYF	TGTGCCAGCAGCGGGACTAGCGGGAGGGGTCAGCATACGCAGTATTTT
TRBV7-2	TRBD2	TRBJ2-7	.	CASSATSGRWYEQYF	TGTGCCAGCAGCGCCACTAGCGGGAGATGGTACGAGCAGTACTTC
TRBV7-2	.	TRBJ2-5	.	CASSLGAKETQYF	TGTGCCAGCAGCTTGGGGGCGAAAGAGACCCAGTACTTC